This TCR beta chain was captured in a study of T cells in Graves' hyperthyroidism and ophthalmopathy. Study-level findings and limits: Median prediction lead before ophthalmopathy onset was 6.5 months with the model.

V dropped 6 bases and J dropped 3 bases, with 9 bases sitting between them. The CDR3 spans 12 residues. From germline, CDR1 is PRHDT and CDR2 FYEKMQ (reference sequence). RNA transcripts gave rise to amplified TCR beta CDR3 regions. The HTBI primer set drove a first-round RT-PCR of the TCR CDR3. Each CDR3 protein is one row after TCRdb ran MiXCR on the multiplex PCR reads. The sample has 50,000 to 55,000 distinct CDR3 sequences, less than 60% seen once; the top ten hold roughly 10%. This clonotype was counted many times. The antigen remains unidentified. The sequence derives from a woman between 45 and 60 years old with Graves' ophthalmopathy. This chain connects TRBV13 to TRBJ2-7; D may be TRBD1 (6 bases). The sample comprised blood. CDR3 region: CASRRRGYEQYF. Here the CDR3 DNA reads TGTGCCAGCAGACGCAGGGGCTACGAGCAGTACTTC.